The 10 T cell receptor beta chains presented below share a single source sample, sequenced in a study of human T cells and chemical hapten exposure. Indicated time point: patch test 1, 2 weeks after DPC sensitization. Regarding treatment: therapeutic diphenylcyclopropenone sensitization with weekly scalp DPC. TCRdb called the RACE reads again in MiXCR, with one record for every CDR3 protein. The sample includes some 180,000 distinct CDR3 sequences, around 24% of them seen just once. The sequenced sample was whole blood, obtained in connection with sensitization to the hapten diphenylcyclopropenone (DPC). All receptors come from a woman aged 50 to 65 with alopecia areata. Some clones in this sample may be carry-over from other donors' samples.

J is TRBJ1-2 and V is TRBV29-1; no definite D call. Germline V gives CDR1 SQVTM, CDR2 ANQGSEA. The CDR3 has 14 residues. V was trimmed by 6 bases and J by 8 bases, leaving 22 bases between them. Here the CDR3 reads CSVADGSMVLGYTF. The CDR3 DNA reads TGCAGCGTGGCCGACGGGTCTATGGTCTTGGGCTACACCTTC.

The rearrangement uses TRBV11-2 and TRBJ1-3; possibly TRBD1 for D (5 bases). This CDR3 is built from 15 residues. Germline CDR1 is SGHAT and CDR2 is FQNNGV. V lost 3 bases to trimming and J lost 3 bases, with 12 bases between them. The CDR3 nucleotides are TGTGCCAGCAGCTTCCAGGGCCAAGGTGGAAACACCATATATTTT. This codes for CASSFQGQGGNTIYF.

This chain uses TRBV6-1 with TRBJ1-2, with a possible D match to TRBD1 (6 bases). The CDR3 has 13 amino acids. Germline V gene lookup returns CDR1 MNHNS and CDR2 SASEGT. Trimming shortened V by 5 bases and J by 4 bases, and 11 bases separated the two germline ends. The CDR3 nucleotides are TGTGCCAGCAGTTCTACAGGGAGCTATGGCTACACCTTC. Translating gives CASSSTGSYGYTF.

The V gene is TRBV7-9, the J gene TRBJ2-7, with 7 bases fitting TRBD1. This CDR3 comprises 14 residues. Looked up from germline, CDR1 is SEHNR and CDR2 is FQNEAQ (reference sequence). After removal of 4 bases from V and 5 bases from J, the junction contained 8 bases not matched to a gene. The CDR3 bases are TGTGCCAGCAGCTCACAGGGGCGGTTGGACGAGCAGTACTTC. Translating it yields CASSSQGRLDEQYF.

This clonotype was counted once. The V and J genes are TRBV6-2 or TRBV6-3 and TRBJ1-1, with 7 bases that match TRBD1. Germline V lookup: CDR1 MNHEY, CDR2 SVGEGT. The V gene end was trimmed by 5 bases and the J gene end by 1 base; junction bases not matched to a gene: 7. The CDR3 has 15 residues. Written as DNA, the CDR3 is TGTGCCAGCAGTAGGGCAGGGGGAGCGAACACTGAAGCTTTCTTT. Its protein product is CASSRAGGANTEAFF.

At least ten counts were recorded for this clonotype. This chain joins TRBV9 and TRBJ2-1, with TRBD2 as a possible D gene (6 bases). CDR3 length equals 19 residues. The germline gives CDR1 SGDLS, CDR2 YYNGEE. V dropped 4 bases and J dropped 4 bases, with 27 bases sitting between them. The CDR3 region has the DNA TGTGCCAGCAGCCCCCCGTTGATGGAGGGCCGGGGGTGGTACAATGAGCAGTTCTTC. This sequence encodes CASSPPLMEGRGWYNEQFF.

This clonotype was recorded a few times. The gene calls are TRBV15 and TRBJ2-1; perhaps D is TRBD1 or TRBD2 (6 bases each). The germline gives CDR1 LNHNV, CDR2 YYDKDF (reference sequence). V gave up 4 bases and J gave up 6 bases, with 19 bases separating them. The CDR3 is made up of 16 amino acids. As DNA, the CDR3 is TGTGCCACCAGCACCTACGACAGGAGGGTCCGCAATGAGCAGTTCTTC. It codes for CATSTYDRRVRNEQFF.

V gene TRBV6-6 combines with J gene TRBJ1-5, with D possibly being TRBD1 (5 bases). The CDR3 has 13 amino acids. Trimming removed 8 bases at V and 4 bases at J, with 12 bases between. Germline V gives CDR1 MNHNY, CDR2 SVGAGI (reference sequence). The CDR3 DNA reads TGTGCCAGCGGGGGGGTTCCTAATCAGCCCCAGCATTTT. Protein product: CASGGVPNQPQHF.

This clonotype has only a few counts. The rearrangement uses TRBV28 and TRBJ2-7; no clear D. In germline, CDR1 is MDHEN, CDR2 SYDVKM. Between the trimmed V and J ends, which lost 6 bases and 9 bases, there was a span of 9 bases. This CDR3 region has 10 residues. The CDR3: CASSSLTQYF. CDR3 in DNA: TGTGCCAGCAGCTCTCTGACGCAGTACTTC.

The CDR3 region is CATKVGGQSTEAFF. The DNA of the CDR3 is TGTGCCACCAAGGTAGGGGGACAGAGCACTGAAGCTTTCTTT. This rearrangement joins TRBV10-3 to TRBJ1-1; 7 bases match TRBD1. Losses at the gene ends were 10 bases for V and 4 bases for J; bases not matched to a gene: 12. This CDR3 spans 14 amino acids. In germline, CDR1 is ENHRY, CDR2 SYGVKD.